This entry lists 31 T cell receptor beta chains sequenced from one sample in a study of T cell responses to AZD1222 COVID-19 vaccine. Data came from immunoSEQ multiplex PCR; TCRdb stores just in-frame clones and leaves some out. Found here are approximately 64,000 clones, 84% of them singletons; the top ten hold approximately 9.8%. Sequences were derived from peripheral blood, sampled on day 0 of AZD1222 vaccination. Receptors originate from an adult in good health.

CDR3 loop: CASSPGGNTEAFF. As DNA, the CDR3 is TGTGCCAGCTCACCTGGGGGGAACACTGAAGCTTTCTTT. J is TRBJ1-1 and V is TRBV18; maybe TRBD1 (5 bases). Trimming pared 3 bases from V and 1 base from J, leaving 6 bases between. The CDR3 has 13 amino acids. The germline gives CDR1 KGHSH, CDR2 LQKENI.

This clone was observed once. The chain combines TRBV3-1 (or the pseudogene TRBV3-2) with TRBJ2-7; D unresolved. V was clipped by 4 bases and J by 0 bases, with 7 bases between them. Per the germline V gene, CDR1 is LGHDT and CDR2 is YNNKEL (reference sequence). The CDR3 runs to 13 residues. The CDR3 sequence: CASSPPYSYEQYF. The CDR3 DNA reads TGTGCCAGCAGCCCTCCTTACTCCTACGAGCAGTACTTC.

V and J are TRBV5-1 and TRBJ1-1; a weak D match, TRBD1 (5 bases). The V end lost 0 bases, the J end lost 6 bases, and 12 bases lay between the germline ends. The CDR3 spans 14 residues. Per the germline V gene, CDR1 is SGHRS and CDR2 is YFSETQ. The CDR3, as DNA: TGCGCCAGCAGCTTGGAGGGGAGCCTTTCTGAAGCTTTCTTT. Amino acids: CASSLEGSLSEAFF.

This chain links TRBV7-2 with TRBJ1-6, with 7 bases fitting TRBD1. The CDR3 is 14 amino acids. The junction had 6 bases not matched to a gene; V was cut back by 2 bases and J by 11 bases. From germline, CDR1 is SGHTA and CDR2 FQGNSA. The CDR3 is CASSLLQGRPPLHF. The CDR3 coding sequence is TGTGCCAGCAGCTTATTACAGGGGCGACCACCCCTCCACTTT.

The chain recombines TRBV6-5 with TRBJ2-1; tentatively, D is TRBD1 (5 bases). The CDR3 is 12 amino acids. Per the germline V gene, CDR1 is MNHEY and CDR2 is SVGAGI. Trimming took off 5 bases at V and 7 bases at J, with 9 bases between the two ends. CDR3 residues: CASSTDSNEQFF. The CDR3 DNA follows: TGTGCCAGCAGTACCGACAGTAATGAGCAGTTCTTC.

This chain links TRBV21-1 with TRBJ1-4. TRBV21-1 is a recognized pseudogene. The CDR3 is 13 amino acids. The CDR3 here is CASSKEGIGRLFF. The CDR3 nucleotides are TGTGCCAGCAGCAAAGAAGGGATAGGGAGACTGTTTTTT.

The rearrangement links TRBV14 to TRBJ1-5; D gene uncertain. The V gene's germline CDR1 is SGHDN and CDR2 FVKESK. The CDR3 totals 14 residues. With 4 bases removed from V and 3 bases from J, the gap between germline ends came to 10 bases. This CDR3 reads CASSLKEPNQPQHF. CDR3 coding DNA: TGTGCCAGCAGCCTAAAGGAGCCCAATCAGCCCCAGCATTTT.

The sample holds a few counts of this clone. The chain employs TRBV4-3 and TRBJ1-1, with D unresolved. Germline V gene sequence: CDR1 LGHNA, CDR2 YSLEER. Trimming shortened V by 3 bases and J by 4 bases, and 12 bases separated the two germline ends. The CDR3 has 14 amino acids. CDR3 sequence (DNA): TGCGCCAGCAGCCAGACAACCCGGGGCACTGAAGCTTTCTTT. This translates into CASSQTTRGTEAFF.

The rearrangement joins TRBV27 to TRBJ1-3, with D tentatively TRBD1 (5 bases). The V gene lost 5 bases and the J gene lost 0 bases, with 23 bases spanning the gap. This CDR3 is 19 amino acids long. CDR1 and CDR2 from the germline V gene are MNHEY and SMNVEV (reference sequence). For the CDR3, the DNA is TGTGCCAGCAGTCTAAAATACCCGGGACCCTCTTACTCTGGAAACACCATATATTTT. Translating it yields CASSLKYPGPSYSGNTIYF.

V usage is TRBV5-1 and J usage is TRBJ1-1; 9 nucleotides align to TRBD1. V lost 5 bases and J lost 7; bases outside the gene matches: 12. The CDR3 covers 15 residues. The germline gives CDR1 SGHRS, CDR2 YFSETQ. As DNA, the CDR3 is TGCGCCAGCAGTTCCGGGACAGGGCAGTATAGTGAAGCTTTCTTT. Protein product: CASSSGTGQYSEAFF.

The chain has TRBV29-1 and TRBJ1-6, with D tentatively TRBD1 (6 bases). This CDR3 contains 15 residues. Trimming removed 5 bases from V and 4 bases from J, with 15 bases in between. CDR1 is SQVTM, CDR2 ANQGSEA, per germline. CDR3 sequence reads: CSVRTDNPYNSPLHF. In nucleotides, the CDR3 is TGCAGCGTTCGGACAGACAACCCTTATAATTCACCCCTCCACTTT.

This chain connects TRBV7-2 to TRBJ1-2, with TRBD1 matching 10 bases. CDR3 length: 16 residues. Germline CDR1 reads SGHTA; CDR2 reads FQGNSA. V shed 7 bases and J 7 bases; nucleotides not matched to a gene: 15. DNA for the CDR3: TGTGCCAGCATCAACAGAGGGGGGACAGGGGTCGGTGGCTACACCTTC. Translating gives CASINRGGTGVGGYTF.

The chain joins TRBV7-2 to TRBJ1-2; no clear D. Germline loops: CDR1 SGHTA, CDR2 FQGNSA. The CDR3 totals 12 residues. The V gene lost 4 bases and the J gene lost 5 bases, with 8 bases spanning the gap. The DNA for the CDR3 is TGTGCCAGCAGCTCCTCAGGATATGGCTACACCTTC. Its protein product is CASSSSGYGYTF.

The CDR3 is CASSTSGGTYEQYF. The CDR3 region has the DNA TGTGCCAGCAGTACTAGCGGGGGAACCTACGAGCAGTACTTC. The chain links TRBV6-2 or TRBV6-3 to TRBJ2-7, with 11 bases aligning to TRBD2. The CDR3 has 14 amino acids. V lost 5 bases and J lost 2; bases outside the gene matches: 2. Germline V CDR1 and CDR2: MNHEY, SVGEGT.

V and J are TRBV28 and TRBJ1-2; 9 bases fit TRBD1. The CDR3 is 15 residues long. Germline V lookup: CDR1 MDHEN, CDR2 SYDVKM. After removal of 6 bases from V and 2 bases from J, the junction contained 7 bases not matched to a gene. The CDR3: CASRTGTGNNYGYTF. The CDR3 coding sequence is TGTGCCAGCAGGACCGGGACAGGGAACAACTATGGCTACACCTTC.

CDR3 coding DNA: TGTGCCAGCAGTGGCCCTCGGTCTAGACGCTATGAGCAGTTCTTC. This gives the protein CASSGPRSRRYEQFF. The chain employs TRBV25-1 and TRBJ2-1; no clear D gene. Germline V lookup: CDR1 MGHDK, CDR2 SYGVNS. Trimming removed 4 bases at V and 8 bases at J, with 18 bases between. The CDR3 totals 15 residues. The whole variable domain, filled in from reference TRBV25-1 and TRBJ2-1, reads EADIYQTPRYLVIGTGKKITLECSQTMGHDKMYWYQQDPGMELHLIHYSYGVNSTEKGDLSSESTVSRIRTEHFPLTLESARPSHTSQYLCASSGPRSRRYEQFFGPGTRLTVL.

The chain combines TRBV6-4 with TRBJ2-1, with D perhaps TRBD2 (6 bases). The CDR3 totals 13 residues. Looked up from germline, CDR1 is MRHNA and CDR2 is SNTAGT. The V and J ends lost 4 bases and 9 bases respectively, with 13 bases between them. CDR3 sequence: CASSGPDGGEQFF. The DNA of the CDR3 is TGTGCCAGCAGTGGCCCGGACGGGGGTGAGCAGTTCTTC.

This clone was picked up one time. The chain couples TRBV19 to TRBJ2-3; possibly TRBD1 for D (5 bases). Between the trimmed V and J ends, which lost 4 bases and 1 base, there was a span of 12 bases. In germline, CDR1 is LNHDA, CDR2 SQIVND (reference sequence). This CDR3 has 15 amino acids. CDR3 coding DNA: TGTGCCAGTAGTACAGGGTACTTGGGCACAGATACGCAGTATTTT. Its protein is CASSTGYLGTDTQYF.

The CDR3 nucleotides are TGCGCCAGCAGCCAACAGGGTTACAATGAGCAGTTCTTC. Translating it yields CASSQQGYNEQFF. The genes are TRBV4-1 and TRBJ2-1; D is perhaps TRBD1 (5 bases). Trimming pared 2 bases from V and 4 bases from J, leaving 6 bases between. Germline V gene lookup returns CDR1 MGHRA and CDR2 YSYEKL. This CDR3 spans 13 amino acids.

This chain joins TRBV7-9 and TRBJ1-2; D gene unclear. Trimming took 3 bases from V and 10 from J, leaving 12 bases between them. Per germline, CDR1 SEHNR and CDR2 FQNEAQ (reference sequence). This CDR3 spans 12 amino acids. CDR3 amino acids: CASSFLPTPYTF. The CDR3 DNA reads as TGTGCCAGCAGCTTTCTTCCGACACCCTACACCTTC.

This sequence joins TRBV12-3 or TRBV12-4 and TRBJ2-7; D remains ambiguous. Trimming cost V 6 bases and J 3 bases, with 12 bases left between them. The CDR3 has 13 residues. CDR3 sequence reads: CASSQDTYYEQYF. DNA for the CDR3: TGTGCCAGCAGCCAAGACACGTACTACGAGCAGTACTTC.

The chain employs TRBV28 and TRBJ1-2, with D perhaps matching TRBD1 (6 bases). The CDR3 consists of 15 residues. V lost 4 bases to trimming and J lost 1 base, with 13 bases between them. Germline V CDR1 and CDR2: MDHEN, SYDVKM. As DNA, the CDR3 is TGTGCCAGCAGTTCCGGGGGCTCGCGTAACTATGGCTACACCTTC. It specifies CASSSGGSRNYGYTF.

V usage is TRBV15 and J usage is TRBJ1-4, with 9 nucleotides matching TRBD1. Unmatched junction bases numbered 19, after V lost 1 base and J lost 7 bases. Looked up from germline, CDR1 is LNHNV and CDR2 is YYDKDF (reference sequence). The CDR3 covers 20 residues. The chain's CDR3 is CATSRGGIGTGYPGSEKLFF. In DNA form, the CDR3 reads TGTGCCACCAGCAGAGGGGGGATAGGGACAGGGTACCCAGGGAGTGAAAAACTGTTTTTT.

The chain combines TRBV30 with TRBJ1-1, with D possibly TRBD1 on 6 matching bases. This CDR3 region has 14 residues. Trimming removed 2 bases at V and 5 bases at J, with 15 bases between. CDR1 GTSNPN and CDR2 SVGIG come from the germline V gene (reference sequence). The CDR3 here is CAWSTGMLETEAFF. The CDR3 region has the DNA TGTGCCTGGAGTACAGGGATGCTGGAAACTGAAGCTTTCTTT. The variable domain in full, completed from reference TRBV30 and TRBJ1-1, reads SQTIHQWPATLVQPVGSPLSLECTVEGTSNPNLYWYRQAAGRGLQLLFYSVGIGQISSEVPQNLSASRPQDRQFILSSKKLLLSDSGFYLCAWSTGMLETEAFFGQGTRLTVV.

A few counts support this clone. Written as DNA, the CDR3 is TGTGCCAGCAGTGACCTCCAGACAGGGGGCTTTGAAGCTTTCTTT. Protein product: CASSDLQTGGFEAFF. The chain links TRBV2 to TRBJ1-1; 10 nucleotides align to TRBD1. V lost 3 bases to trimming and J lost 7 bases; unmatched junction nucleotides: 8. CDR1 and CDR2 from the germline V gene are SNHLY and FYNNEI. The CDR3 runs 15 residues.

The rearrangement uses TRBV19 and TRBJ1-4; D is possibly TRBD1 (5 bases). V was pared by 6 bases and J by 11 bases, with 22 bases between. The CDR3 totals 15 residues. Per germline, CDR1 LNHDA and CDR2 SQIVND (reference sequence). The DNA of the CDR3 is TGTGCCAGTAGCCTAATCCAGGGTGAGGAGGACAAACTGTTTTTT. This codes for CASSLIQGEEDKLFF. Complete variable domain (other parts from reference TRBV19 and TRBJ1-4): DGGITQSPKYLFRKEGQNVTLSCEQNLNHDAMYWYRQDPGQGLRLIYYSQIVNDFQKGDIAEGYSVSREKKESFPLTVTSAQKNPTAFYLCASSLIQGEEDKLFFGSGTQLSVL.

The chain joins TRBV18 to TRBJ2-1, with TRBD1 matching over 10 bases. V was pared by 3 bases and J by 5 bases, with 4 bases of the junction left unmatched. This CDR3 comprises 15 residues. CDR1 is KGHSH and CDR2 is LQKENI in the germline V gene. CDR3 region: CASSPRDRGNNEQFF. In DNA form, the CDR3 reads TGTGCCAGCTCACCGAGGGACAGGGGAAACAATGAGCAGTTCTTC.

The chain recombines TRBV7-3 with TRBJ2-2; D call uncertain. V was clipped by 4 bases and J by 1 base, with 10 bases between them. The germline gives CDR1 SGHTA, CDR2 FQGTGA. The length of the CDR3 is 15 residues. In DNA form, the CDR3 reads TGTGCCAGCAGCTACGTCGTTGGGAACACCGGGGAGCTGTTTTTT. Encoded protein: CASSYVVGNTGELFF.

The chain's CDR3 is CASSSGGFWNSPLHF. For the CDR3, the DNA is TGTGCCAGCAGCTCCGGGGGATTTTGGAATTCACCCCTCCACTTT. The chain uses TRBV5-5 and TRBJ1-6; tentative D call: TRBD1 (5 bases). The CDR3 totals 15 residues. Per germline, CDR1 SGHKS and CDR2 YYEKEE (reference sequence). V was shortened by 3 bases and J by 7 bases, with 14 bases between the two germline ends.

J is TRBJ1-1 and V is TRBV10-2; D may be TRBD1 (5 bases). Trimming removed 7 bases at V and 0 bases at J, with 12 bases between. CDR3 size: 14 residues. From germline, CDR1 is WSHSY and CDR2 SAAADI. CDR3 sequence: CASTVTEMNTEAFF. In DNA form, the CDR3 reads TGCGCCAGCACCGTGACAGAAATGAACACTGAAGCTTTCTTT.

The CDR3 nucleotides are TGTGCCAGCAGCTTAGTGGGAAGGGCTTTCTTT. This codes for CASSLVGRAFF. The rearrangement uses TRBV11-2 and TRBJ1-1; D not certain. The CDR3 length is 11 residues. V was clipped by 1 base and J by 11 bases, with 8 bases between them. Germline CDR1 reads SGHAT; CDR2 reads FQNNGV.